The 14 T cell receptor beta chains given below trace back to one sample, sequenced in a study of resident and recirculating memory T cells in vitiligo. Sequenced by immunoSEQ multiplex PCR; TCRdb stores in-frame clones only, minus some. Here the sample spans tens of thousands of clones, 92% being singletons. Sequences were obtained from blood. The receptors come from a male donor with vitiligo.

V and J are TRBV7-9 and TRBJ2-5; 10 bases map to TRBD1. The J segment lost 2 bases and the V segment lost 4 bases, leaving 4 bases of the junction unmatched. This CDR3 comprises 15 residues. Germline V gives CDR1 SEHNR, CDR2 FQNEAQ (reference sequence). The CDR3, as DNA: TGTGCCAGCAGCTCCCGGACAGGGGGGCAAGAGACCCAGTACTTC. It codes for CASSSRTGGQETQYF. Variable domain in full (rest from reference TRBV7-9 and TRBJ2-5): DTGVSQNPRHKITKRGQNVTFRCDPISEHNRLYWYRQTLGQGPEFLTYFQNEAQLEKSRLLSDRFSAERPKGSFSTLEIQRTEQGDSAMYLCASSSRTGGQETQYFGPGTRLLVL.

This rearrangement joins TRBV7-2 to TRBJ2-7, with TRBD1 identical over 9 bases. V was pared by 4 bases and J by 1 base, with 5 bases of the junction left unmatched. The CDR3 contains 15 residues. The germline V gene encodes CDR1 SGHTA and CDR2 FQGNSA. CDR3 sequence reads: CASSYRDRASYEQYF. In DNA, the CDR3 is TGTGCCAGCAGCTATCGGGACAGGGCTTCCTACGAGCAGTACTTC.

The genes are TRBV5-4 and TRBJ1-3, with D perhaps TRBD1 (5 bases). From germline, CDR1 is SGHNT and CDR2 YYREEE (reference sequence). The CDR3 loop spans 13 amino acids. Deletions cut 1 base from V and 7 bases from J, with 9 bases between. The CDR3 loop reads CASSLSSGNTIYF. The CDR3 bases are TGTGCCAGCAGCTTGAGTTCAGGGAACACCATATATTTT.

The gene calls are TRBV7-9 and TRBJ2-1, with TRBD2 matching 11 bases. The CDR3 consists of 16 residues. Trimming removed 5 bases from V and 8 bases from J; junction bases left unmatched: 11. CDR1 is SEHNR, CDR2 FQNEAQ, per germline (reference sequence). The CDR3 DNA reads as TGTGCCAGCAGCGGCCCCACTAGCGGGAGTAAGGATGAGCAGTTCTTC. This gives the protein CASSGPTSGSKDEQFF.

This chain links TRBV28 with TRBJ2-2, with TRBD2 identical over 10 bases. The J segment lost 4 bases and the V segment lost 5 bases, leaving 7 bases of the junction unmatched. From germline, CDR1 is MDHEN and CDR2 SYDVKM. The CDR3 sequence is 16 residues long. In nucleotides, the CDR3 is TGTGCCAGCAGTCCCAGCGGGAGGGCCAGCACCGGGGAGCTGTTTTTT. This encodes CASSPSGRASTGELFF.

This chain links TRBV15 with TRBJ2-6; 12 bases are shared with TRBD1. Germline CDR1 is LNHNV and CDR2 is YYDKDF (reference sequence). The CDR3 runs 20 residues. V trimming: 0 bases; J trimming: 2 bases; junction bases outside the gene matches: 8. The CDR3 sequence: CATSRDLGTGGRPGANVLTF. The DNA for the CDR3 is TGTGCCACCAGCAGAGATCTCGGGACAGGGGGCAGGCCTGGGGCCAACGTCCTGACTTTC.

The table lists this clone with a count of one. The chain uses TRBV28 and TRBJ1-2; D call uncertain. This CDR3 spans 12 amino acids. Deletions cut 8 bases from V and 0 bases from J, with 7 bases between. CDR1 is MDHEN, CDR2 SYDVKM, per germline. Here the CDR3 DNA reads TGTGCCAGCCGGGTTTCTAACTATGGCTACACCTTC. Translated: CASRVSNYGYTF.

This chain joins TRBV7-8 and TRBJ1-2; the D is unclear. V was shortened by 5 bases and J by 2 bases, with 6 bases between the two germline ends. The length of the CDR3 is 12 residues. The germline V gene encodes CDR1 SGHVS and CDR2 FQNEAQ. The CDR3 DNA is TGTGCCAGCAGCGGACTGAACTATGGCTACACCTTC. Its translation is CASSGLNYGYTF.

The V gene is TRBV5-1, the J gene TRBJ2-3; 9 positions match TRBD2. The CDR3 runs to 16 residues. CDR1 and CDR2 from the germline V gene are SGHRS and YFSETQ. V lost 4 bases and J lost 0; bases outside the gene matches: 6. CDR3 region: CASSPGLAASTDTQYF. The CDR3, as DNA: TGCGCCAGCAGCCCGGGACTAGCAGCTAGCACAGATACGCAGTATTTT.

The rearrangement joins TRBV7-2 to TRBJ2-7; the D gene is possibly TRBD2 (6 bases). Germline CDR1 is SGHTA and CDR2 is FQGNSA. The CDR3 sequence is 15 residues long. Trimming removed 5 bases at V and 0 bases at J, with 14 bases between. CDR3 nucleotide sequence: TGTGCCAGCAGCCCCCTAGCGTTAAGCTCCTACGAGCAGTACTTC. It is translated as CASSPLALSSYEQYF.

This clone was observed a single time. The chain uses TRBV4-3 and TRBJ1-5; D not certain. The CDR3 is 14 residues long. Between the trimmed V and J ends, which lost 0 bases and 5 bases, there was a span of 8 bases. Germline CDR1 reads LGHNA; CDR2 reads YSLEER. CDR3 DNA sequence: TGCGCCAGCAGCCAAGATCCGGGAGATCAGCCCCAGCATTTT. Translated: CASSQDPGDQPQHF.

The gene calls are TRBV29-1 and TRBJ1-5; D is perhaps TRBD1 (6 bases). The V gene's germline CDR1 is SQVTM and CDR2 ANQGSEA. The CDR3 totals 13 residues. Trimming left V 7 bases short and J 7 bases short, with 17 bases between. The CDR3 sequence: CSALQGSGQPQHF. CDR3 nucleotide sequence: TGCAGCGCACTACAGGGATCAGGGCAGCCCCAGCATTTT.

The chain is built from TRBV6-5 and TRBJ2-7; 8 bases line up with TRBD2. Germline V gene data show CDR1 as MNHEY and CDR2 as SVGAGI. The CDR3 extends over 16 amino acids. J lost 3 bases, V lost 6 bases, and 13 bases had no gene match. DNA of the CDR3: TGTGCCAGCAGCTACGGCCCCGGGGGGGCCCGCTACGAGCAGTACTTC. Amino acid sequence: CASSYGPGGARYEQYF.

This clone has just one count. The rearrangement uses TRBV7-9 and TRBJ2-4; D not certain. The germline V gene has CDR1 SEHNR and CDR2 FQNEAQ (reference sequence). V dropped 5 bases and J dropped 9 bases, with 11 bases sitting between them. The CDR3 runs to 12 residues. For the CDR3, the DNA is TGTGCCAGCAGCGGGCCGTTAGGCATTCAGTACTTC. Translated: CASSGPLGIQYF.